Listed here is a single TCR beta chain. These data belong to a study of blood T cell repertoires in COVID-19. For the study at large: The United States, Italy and Spain provided the acute and convalescent COVID-19 samples.

The CDR3 is 15 amino acids. Germline V lookup: CDR1 SGHRS, CDR2 YFSETQ. J gave up 1 base and V 2 bases, and 6 bases lay outside the gene matches. Repertoires were generated with immunoSEQ multiplex PCR, while TCRdb's copy carries only in-frame clones and drops some. The top ten hold roughly 3% of the sample, which has 140,000 to 150,000 clones, approximately 92% seen once. Material for sequencing was peripheral blood. This clonotype was obtained from a woman aged 55 to 70 with active COVID-19. This chain connects TRBV5-1 to TRBJ2-7; 7 bases are a match to TRBD1. The CDR3 spells CASSFGDRVSYEQYF. The CDR3 region has the DNA TGCGCCAGCAGCTTTGGCGACAGGGTTTCCTACGAGCAGTACTTC.